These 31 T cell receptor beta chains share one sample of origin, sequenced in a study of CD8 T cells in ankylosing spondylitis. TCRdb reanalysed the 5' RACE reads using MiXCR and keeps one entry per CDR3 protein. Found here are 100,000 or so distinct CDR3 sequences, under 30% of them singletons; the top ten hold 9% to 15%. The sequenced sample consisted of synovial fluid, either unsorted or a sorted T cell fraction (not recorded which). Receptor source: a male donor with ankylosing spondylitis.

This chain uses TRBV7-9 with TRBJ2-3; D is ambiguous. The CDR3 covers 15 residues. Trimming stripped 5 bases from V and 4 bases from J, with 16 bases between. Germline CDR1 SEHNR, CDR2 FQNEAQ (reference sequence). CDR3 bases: TGTGCCAGCAGCGATATGGCAGCTGGGGCAGATACGCAGTATTTT. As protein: CASSDMAAGADTQYF.

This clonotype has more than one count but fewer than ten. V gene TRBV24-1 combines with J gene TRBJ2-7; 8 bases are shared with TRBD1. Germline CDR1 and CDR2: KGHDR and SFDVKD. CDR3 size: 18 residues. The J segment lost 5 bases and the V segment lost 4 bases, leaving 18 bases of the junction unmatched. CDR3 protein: CATSDPTPGQDKEDEQYV. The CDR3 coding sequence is TGTGCCACCAGTGACCCTACCCCGGGACAGGATAAGGAGGACGAGCAGTACGTC.

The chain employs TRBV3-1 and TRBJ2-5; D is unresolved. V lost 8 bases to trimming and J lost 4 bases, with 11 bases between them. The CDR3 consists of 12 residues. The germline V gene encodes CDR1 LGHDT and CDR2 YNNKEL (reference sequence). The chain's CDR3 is CASGPLGETQYF. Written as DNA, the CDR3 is TGTGCCAGCGGGCCGTTGGGAGAGACCCAGTACTTC.

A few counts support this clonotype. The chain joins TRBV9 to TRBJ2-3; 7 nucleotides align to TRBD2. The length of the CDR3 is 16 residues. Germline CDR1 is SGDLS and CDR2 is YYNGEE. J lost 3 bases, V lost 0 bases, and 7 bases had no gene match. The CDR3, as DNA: TGTGCCAGCAGCGTAGCCACGGGAGGCATAACAGATACGCAGTATTTT. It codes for CASSVATGGITDTQYF. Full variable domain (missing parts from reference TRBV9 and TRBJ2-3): DSGVTQTPKHLITATGQRVTLRCSPRSGDLSVYWYQQSLDQGLQFLIQYYNGEERAKGNILERFSAQQFPDLHSELNLSSLELGDSALYFCASSVATGGITDTQYFGPGTRLTVL.

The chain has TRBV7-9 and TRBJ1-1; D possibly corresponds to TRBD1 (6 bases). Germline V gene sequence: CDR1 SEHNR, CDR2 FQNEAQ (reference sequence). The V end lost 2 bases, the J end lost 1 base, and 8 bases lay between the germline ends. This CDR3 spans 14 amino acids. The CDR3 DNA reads TGTGCCAGCAGCTTACCGGGACAGAACACTGAAGCTTTCTTT. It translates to CASSLPGQNTEAFF.

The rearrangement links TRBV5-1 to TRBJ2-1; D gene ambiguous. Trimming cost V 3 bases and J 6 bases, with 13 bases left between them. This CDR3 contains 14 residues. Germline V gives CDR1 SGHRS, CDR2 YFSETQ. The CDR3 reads CASSSDAATNEQFF. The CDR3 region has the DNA TGCGCCAGCAGCTCGGACGCCGCGACCAATGAGCAGTTCTTC. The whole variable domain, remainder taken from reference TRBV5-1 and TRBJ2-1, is KAGVTQTPRYLIKTRGQQVTLSCSPISGHRSVSWYQQTPGQGLQFLFEYFSETQRNKGNFPGRFSGRQFSNSRSEMNVSTLELGDSALYLCASSSDAATNEQFFGPGTRLTVL.

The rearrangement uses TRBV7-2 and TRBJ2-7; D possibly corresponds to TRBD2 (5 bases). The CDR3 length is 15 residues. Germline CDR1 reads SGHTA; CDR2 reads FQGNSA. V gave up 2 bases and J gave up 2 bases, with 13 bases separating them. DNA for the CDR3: TGTGCCAGCAGCTTATTGGCTAGCACAACCTACGAGCAGTACTTC. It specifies CASSLLASTTYEQYF.

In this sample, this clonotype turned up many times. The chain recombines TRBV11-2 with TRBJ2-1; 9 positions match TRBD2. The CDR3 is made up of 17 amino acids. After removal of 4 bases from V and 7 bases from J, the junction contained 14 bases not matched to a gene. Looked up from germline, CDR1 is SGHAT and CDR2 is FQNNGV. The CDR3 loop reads CASSWRSLAGFPNEQFF. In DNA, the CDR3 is TGTGCCAGCAGCTGGCGATCACTAGCGGGTTTCCCTAATGAGCAGTTCTTC.

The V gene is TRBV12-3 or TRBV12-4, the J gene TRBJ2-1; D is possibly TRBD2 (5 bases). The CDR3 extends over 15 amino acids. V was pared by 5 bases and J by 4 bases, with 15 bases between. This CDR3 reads CASSAGSSSYNEQFF. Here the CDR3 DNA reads TGTGCCAGCAGTGCTGGGTCTAGCTCGTACAATGAGCAGTTCTTC.

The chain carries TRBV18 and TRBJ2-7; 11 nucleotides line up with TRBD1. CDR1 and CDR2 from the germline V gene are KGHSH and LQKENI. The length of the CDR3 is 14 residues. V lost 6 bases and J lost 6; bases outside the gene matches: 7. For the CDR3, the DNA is TGTGCCAGCTCGCGAGGACAGGGGGCAGGCGAGCAGTACGTC. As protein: CASSRGQGAGEQYV.

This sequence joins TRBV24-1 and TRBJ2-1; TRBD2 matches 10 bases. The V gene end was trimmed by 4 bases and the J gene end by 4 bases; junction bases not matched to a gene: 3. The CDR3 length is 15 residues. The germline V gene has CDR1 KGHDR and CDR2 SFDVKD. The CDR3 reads CATSDPGLAYNEQFF. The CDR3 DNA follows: TGTGCCACCAGTGACCCGGGACTAGCGTACAATGAGCAGTTCTTC.

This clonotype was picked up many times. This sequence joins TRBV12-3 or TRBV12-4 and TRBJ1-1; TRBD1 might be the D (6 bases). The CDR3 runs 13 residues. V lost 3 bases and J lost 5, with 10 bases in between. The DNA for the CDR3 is TGTGCCAGCAGTTTGAGGGGGGTTACTGAAGCTTTCTTT. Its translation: CASSLRGVTEAFF.

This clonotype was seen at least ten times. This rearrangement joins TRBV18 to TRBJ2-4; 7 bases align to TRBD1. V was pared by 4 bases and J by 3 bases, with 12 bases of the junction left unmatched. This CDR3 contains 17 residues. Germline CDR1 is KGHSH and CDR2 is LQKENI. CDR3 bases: TGTGCCAGCTCACAAACAACAGGGGATTGGGACAAAAACATTCAGTACTTC. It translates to CASSQTTGDWDKNIQYF.

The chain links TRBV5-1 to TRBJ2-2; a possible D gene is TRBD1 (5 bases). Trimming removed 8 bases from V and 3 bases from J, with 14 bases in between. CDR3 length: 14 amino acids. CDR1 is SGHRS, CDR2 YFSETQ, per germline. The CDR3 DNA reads TGCGCCAGTACCTCAGGGCAGTACACCGGGGAGCTGTTTTTT. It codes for CASTSGQYTGELFF.

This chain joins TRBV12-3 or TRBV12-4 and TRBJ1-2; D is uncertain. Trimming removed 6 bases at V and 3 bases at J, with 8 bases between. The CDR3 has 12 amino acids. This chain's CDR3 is CASSTGDYGYTF. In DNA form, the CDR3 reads TGTGCCAGCAGCACGGGAGACTATGGCTACACCTTC.

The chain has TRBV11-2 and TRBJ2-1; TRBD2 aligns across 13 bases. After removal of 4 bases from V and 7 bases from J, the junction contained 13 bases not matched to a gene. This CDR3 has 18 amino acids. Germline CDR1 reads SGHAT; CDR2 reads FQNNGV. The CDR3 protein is CASSSRAAGTSGKNEQFF. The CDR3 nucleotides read TGTGCCAGCAGCTCTCGAGCCGCCGGGACTAGCGGGAAGAATGAGCAGTTCTTC.

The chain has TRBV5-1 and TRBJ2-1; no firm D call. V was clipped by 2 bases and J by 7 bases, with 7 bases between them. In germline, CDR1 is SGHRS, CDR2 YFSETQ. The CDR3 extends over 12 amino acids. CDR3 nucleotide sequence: TGCGCCAGCAGCTTCGTGGAAAATGAGCAGTTCTTC. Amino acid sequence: CASSFVENEQFF.

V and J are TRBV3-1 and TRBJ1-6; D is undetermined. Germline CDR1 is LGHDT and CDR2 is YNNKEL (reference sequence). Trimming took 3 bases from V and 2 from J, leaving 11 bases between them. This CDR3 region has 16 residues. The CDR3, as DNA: TGTGCCAGCAGCCAGGGTCCCCGGGCCTATAATTCACCCCTCCACTTT. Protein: CASSQGPRAYNSPLHF.

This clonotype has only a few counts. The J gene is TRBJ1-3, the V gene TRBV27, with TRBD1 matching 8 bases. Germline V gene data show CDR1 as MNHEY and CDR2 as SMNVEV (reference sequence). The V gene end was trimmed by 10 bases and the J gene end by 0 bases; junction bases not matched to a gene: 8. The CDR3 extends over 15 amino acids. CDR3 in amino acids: CAKLQGVRSGNTIYF. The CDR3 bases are TGTGCCAAATTACAGGGGGTCCGCTCTGGAAACACCATATATTTT.

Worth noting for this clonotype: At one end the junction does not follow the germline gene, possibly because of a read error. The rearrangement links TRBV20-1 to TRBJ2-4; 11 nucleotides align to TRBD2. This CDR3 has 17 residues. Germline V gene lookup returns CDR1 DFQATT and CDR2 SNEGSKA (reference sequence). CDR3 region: CSAEASLAGGAKNIQDF. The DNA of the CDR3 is TGCAGTGCAGAGGCCTCTTTAGCGGGAGGGGCCAAAAACATTCAGGACTTC.

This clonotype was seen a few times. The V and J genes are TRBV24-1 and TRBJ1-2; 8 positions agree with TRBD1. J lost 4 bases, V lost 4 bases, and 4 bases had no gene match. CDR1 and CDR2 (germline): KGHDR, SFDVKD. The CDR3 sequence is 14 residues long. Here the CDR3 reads CATSDRDRSYGYTF. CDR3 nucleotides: TGTGCCACCAGTGACCGGGACAGGAGCTATGGCTACACCTTC.

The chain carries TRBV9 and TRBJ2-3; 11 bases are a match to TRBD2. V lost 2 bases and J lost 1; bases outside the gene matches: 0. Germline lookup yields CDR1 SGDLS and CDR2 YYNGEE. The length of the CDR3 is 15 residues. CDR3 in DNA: TGTGCCAGCAGCGTGGGACTAGCGGGCACAGATACGCAGTATTTT. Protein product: CASSVGLAGTDTQYF.

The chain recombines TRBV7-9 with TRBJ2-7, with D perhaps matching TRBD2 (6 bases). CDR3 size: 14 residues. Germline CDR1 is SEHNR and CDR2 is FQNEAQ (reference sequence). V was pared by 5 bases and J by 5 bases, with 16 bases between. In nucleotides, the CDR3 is TGTGCCAGCAGCCTAAGCGGGCCTTACGACGAGCAGTACTTC. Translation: CASSLSGPYDEQYF.

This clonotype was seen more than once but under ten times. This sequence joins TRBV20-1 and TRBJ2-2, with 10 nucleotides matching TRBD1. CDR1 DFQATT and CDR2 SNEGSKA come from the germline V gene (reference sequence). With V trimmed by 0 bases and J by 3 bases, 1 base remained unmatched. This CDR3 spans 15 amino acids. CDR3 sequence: CSAREGQGHTGELFF. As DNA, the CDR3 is TGCAGTGCTAGAGAGGGACAGGGGCACACCGGGGAGCTGTTTTTT.

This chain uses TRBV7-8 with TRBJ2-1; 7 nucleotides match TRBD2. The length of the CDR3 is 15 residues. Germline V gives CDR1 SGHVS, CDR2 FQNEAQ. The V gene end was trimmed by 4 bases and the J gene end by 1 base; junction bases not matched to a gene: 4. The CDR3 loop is CASSSTSASYNEQFF. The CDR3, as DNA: TGTGCCAGCAGCTCTACTAGCGCGTCCTACAATGAGCAGTTCTTC. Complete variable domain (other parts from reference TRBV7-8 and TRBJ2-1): GAGVSQSPRYKVAKRGQDVALRCDPISGHVSLFWYQQALGQGPEFLTYFQNEAQLDKSGLPSDRFFAERPEGSVSTLKIQRTQQEDSAVYLCASSSTSASYNEQFFGPGTRLTVL.

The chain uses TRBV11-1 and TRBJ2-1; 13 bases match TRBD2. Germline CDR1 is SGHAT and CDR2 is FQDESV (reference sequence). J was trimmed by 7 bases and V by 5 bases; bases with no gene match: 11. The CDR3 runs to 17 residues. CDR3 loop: CASSALGGLAGKNEQFF. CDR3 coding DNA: TGTGCCAGCAGCGCCTTGGGGGGACTAGCGGGGAAAAATGAGCAGTTCTTC.

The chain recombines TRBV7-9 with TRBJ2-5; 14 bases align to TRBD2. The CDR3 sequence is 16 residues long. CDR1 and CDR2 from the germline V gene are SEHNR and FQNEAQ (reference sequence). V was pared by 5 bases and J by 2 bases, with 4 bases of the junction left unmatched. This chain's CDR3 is CASSPGTSGGQETQYF. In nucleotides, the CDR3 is TGTGCCAGCAGCCCAGGGACTAGCGGGGGACAAGAGACCCAGTACTTC. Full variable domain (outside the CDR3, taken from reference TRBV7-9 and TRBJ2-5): DTGVSQNPRHKITKRGQNVTFRCDPISEHNRLYWYRQTLGQGPEFLTYFQNEAQLEKSRLLSDRFSAERPKGSFSTLEIQRTEQGDSAMYLCASSPGTSGGQETQYFGPGTRLLVL.

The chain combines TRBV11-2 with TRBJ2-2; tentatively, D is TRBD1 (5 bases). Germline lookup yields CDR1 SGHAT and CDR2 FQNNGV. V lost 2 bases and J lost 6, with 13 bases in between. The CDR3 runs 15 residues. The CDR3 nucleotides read TGTGCCAGCAGCTTAATTTTCGCAGGGCCCGGGGAGCTGTTTTTT. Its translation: CASSLIFAGPGELFF.

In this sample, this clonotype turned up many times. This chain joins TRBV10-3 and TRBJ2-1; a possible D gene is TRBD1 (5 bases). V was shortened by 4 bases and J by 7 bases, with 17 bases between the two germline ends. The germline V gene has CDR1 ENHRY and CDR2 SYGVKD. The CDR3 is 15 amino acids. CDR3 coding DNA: TGTGCCATCAGTGGGGGCTTTAGTGGGGCGAATGAGCAGTTCTTC. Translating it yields CAISGGFSGANEQFF.

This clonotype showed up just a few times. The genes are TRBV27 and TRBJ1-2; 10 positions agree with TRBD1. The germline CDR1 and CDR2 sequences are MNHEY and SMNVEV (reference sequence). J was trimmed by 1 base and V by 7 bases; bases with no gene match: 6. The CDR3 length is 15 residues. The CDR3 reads CASKRGTGDNYGYTF. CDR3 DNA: TGTGCCAGCAAGAGGGGGACAGGGGATAACTATGGCTACACCTTC.

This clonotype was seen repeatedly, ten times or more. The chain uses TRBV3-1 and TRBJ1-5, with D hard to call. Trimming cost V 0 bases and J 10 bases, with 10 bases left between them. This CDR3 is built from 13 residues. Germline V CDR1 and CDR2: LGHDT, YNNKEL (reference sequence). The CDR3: CASSQDPGSPQHF. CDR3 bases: TGTGCCAGCAGCCAAGATCCGGGGAGCCCCCAGCATTTT.